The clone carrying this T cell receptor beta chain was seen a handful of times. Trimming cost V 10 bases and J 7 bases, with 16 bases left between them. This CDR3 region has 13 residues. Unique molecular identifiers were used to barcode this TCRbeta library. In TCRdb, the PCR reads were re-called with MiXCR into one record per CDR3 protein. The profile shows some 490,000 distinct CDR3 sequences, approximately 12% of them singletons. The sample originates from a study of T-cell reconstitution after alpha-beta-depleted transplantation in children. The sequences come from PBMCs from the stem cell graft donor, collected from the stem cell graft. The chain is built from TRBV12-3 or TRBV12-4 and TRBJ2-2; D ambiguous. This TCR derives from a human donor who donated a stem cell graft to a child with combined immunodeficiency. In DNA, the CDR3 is TGTGCCACCACGACCGATATCTTCGGGGAGCTGTTTTTT. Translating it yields CATTTDIFGELFF.